This entry describes one TCR beta chain. Its antigen is as yet unknown. The entry originates in a study of cytomegalovirus exposure and HLA in healthy donors. Whole-study context: T cells numbering about 179 million yielded 117 million unique TCR beta sequences in an earlier analysis.

Notes on the study in general: Many donors carried some public TCRs, although rarity characterized most TCR sequences. By a later analysis, the bulk of CMV-associated TCR beta chains appeared HLA-restricted.

Germline-derived CDR1 and CDR2 are MGHRA and YSYEKL. Trimming removed 2 bases from V and 4 bases from J, with 15 bases in between. The CDR3 sequence is 16 residues long. Both 60 Vbeta primers and 13 Jbeta primers went into the PCR. In the original processing: An analysis performed later counted 72 million or so unique TCR beta chains (roughly 9.9 million of them shared). Assay used: immunoSEQ multiplex PCR; TCRdb lists only in-frame clones, some missing. V and J calls and clone size are as listed in that table; D and trimming were resolved from the DNA. The sample has 45,000 to 60,000 clones; the top ten hold about 2.5%.

The V gene is TRBV4-1, the J gene TRBJ2-4; tentatively, D is TRBD1 (6 bases). The sample comprised PBMCs. The clonotype originates from a female donor in good health and CMV-seronegative. The CDR3 protein is CASSQPGTTLKNIQYF. The CDR3 DNA reads TGCGCCAGCAGCCAACCCGGGACAACCCTTAAAAACATTCAGTACTTC.